The 14 T cell receptor beta chains reported below all come from one sample, sequenced in a study of blood T cell repertoires in COVID-19. Generated by immunoSEQ multiplex PCR, the TCRdb table keeps only in-frame clones and is missing some. Of around 50,000 clones listed, 90% are singletons. Sequenced material: peripheral blood. These receptors came from a man aged 70 or older with acute or convalescent COVID-19.

The chain carries TRBV6-2 or TRBV6-3 and TRBJ1-5, with 10 bases matching TRBD1. There are 16 residues in the CDR3. Germline V gene lookup returns CDR1 MNHEY and CDR2 SVGEGT. J gave up 6 bases and V 0 bases, and 5 bases lay outside the gene matches. The CDR3 sequence: CASSYSPGTGVQPQHF. In DNA form, the CDR3 reads TGTGCCAGCAGTTACTCGCCCGGGACAGGGGTTCAGCCCCAGCATTTT.

This chain connects TRBV23-1 to TRBJ1-1; D ambiguous. TRBV23-1 is treated as an ORF (open reading frame) with a function not yet certain. This CDR3 region has 15 residues. Trimming removed 3 bases from V and 11 bases from J, with 22 bases in between. Here the CDR3 reads CASSHPYRERDGAFF. The CDR3 DNA reads as TGCGCCAGCAGTCACCCCTACCGGGAGAGGGATGGGGCTTTCTTT.

The chain combines TRBV7-9 with TRBJ1-4; D possibly corresponds to TRBD1 (6 bases). The CDR3 is made up of 14 amino acids. V lost 5 bases and J 3 bases, leaving 10 bases between the germline ends. Germline CDR1 is SEHNR and CDR2 is FQNEAQ (reference sequence). CDR3 in amino acids: CASSPRQANEKLFF. The CDR3 DNA reads TGTGCCAGCAGCCCTCGACAGGCTAATGAAAAACTGTTTTTT.

This chain uses TRBV30 with TRBJ1-4, with D tentatively TRBD1 (6 bases). Germline V CDR1 and CDR2: GTSNPN, SVGIG (reference sequence). This CDR3 is 15 amino acids long. V was cut by 1 base and J by 5 bases, with 14 bases left in between. The CDR3 DNA reads as TGTGCCTGGAGTGGCCAGGACAGTGTCAATGAAAAACTGTTTTTT. As protein: CAWSGQDSVNEKLFF. Variable domain in full (rest from reference TRBV30 and TRBJ1-4): SQTIHQWPATLVQPVGSPLSLECTVEGTSNPNLYWYRQAAGRGLQLLFYSVGIGQISSEVPQNLSASRPQDRQFILSSKKLLLSDSGFYLCAWSGQDSVNEKLFFGSGTQLSVL.

The chain combines TRBV7-2 with TRBJ2-7, with 7 bases lining up with TRBD1. Germline V gene lookup returns CDR1 SGHTA and CDR2 FQGNSA. The CDR3 totals 15 residues. J gave up 4 bases and V 1 base, and 7 bases lay outside the gene matches. This chain's CDR3 is CASSLGKGGVYEQYF. Written as DNA, the CDR3 is TGTGCCAGCAGCTTAGGGAAAGGGGGCGTTTACGAGCAGTACTTC.

This clone was seen a single time. This chain links TRBV19 with TRBJ2-3; D is undetermined. Trimming removed 6 bases from V and 1 base from J, with 11 bases in between. This CDR3 has 14 residues. Germline loops: CDR1 LNHDA, CDR2 SQIVND (reference sequence). CDR3 bases: TGTGCCAGTAGGCAGGCGCCGGGCACAGATACGCAGTATTTT. As protein: CASRQAPGTDTQYF. Looking up the rest from reference TRBV19 and TRBJ2-3 gives the full variable domain: DGGITQSPKYLFRKEGQNVTLSCEQNLNHDAMYWYRQDPGQGLRLIYYSQIVNDFQKGDIAEGYSVSREKKESFPLTVTSAQKNPTAFYLCASRQAPGTDTQYFGPGTRLTVL.

The chain joins TRBV6-2 or TRBV6-3 to TRBJ2-7, with TRBD1 matching over 10 bases. The CDR3 length is 15 residues. The V gene's germline CDR1 is MNHEY and CDR2 SVGEGT. The V segment lost 2 bases and the J segment 6 bases; nucleotides outside the gene matches: 7. Here the CDR3 DNA reads TGTGCCAGCAGTTACGTGAGGACAGGGGGTAGCGAGCAGTACTTC. Translating gives CASSYVRTGGSEQYF.

The chain uses TRBV18 and TRBJ1-1, with 9 bases lining up with TRBD1. This CDR3 region has 13 residues. Unmatched junction bases numbered 3, after V lost 3 bases and J lost 7 bases. Germline loops: CDR1 KGHSH, CDR2 LQKENI. The CDR3 is CASSPGQGGEAFF. In DNA, the CDR3 is TGTGCCAGCTCACCGGGACAGGGTGGTGAAGCTTTCTTT.

This clone was picked up one time. The chain joins TRBV5-6 to TRBJ1-4; D is possibly TRBD1 (5 bases). Per the germline V gene, CDR1 is SGHDT and CDR2 is YYEEEE. CDR3 length: 13 residues. The V gene lost 6 bases and the J gene lost 7 bases, with 13 bases spanning the gap. CDR3 in DNA: TGTGCCAGCAAAGGGCAGGGTCCTGAAAAACTGTTTTTT. Translating gives CASKGQGPEKLFF.

The chain joins TRBV5-6 to TRBJ2-7; D gene unclear. The CDR3 is made up of 13 amino acids. From germline, CDR1 is SGHDT and CDR2 YYEEEE. V was cut by 4 bases and J by 3 bases, with 11 bases left in between. The CDR3 DNA follows: TGTGCCAGCAGCGTAAACAGCTACTACGAGCAGTACTTC. This encodes CASSVNSYYEQYF. Variable domain in full (rest from reference TRBV5-6 and TRBJ2-7): DAGVTQSPTHLIKTRGQQVTLRCSPKSGHDTVSWYQQALGQGPQFIFQYYEEEERQRGNFPDRFSGHQFPNYSSELNVNALLLGDSALYLCASSVNSYYEQYFGPGTRLTVT.

The rearrangement uses TRBV18 and TRBJ2-5, with 9 bases identical to TRBD1. Germline trimming cut 5 bases from V and 5 bases from J; bases unmatched to any gene: 6. From germline, CDR1 is KGHSH and CDR2 LQKENI. The CDR3 loop spans 14 amino acids. The CDR3 reads CASSVTGGVETQYF. The CDR3 DNA reads as TGTGCCAGCTCAGTCACAGGGGGCGTTGAGACCCAGTACTTC.

The V call is TRBV27, the J call TRBJ2-1, with 10 bases identical to TRBD1. V was pared by 5 bases and J by 6 bases, with 10 bases of the junction left unmatched. Germline lookup yields CDR1 MNHEY and CDR2 SMNVEV (reference sequence). This CDR3 is built from 16 residues. The CDR3 reads CASSTTGTGVFNEQFF. CDR3 in DNA: TGTGCCAGCAGTACTACCGGGACAGGGGTATTCAATGAGCAGTTCTTC.

The chain joins TRBV6-5 to TRBJ2-7, with 10 positions matching TRBD1. This CDR3 contains 13 residues. With V trimmed by 6 bases and J by 1 base, 0 bases remained unmatched. From germline, CDR1 is MNHEY and CDR2 SVGAGI. Written as DNA, the CDR3 is TGTGCCAGCAGGGACAGGGGGTCCTACGAGCAGTACTTC. This encodes CASRDRGSYEQYF.

V gene TRBV27 combines with J gene TRBJ1-1, with TRBD1 identical over 7 bases. The CDR3 contains 15 residues. Germline values: CDR1 MNHEY, CDR2 SMNVEV (reference sequence). V lost 5 bases to trimming and J lost 2 bases; unmatched junction nucleotides: 8. This CDR3 is CASSLQGVGNTEAFF. CDR3 in DNA: TGTGCCAGCAGTCTCCAGGGGGTTGGAAACACTGAAGCTTTCTTT.